This T cell receptor beta chain was identified during a study of blood T cell repertoires in COVID-19. Study in general: T cells, B-cell-depleted T cells, or PBMCs supplied cDNA or gDNA.

The length of the CDR3 is 16 residues. The V end lost 1 base, the J end lost 0 bases, and 11 bases lay between the germline ends. Germline V gene data show CDR1 as SGHNT and CDR2 as YENEEA. Data came from immunoSEQ multiplex PCR; TCRdb stores just in-frame clones and leaves some out. The data show 150,000 to 200,000 clones, around 76% seen once. Which cohort a participant joined came from the clinical history participants gave. The origin of this receptor is a woman in her forties or fifties with acute COVID-19. Specimen: PBMCs or T cells enriched from blood (not recorded which). The V gene is TRBV11-3, the J gene TRBJ2-3; D is undetermined. CDR3 in DNA: TGTGCCAGCAGCTTAGGGGCAGTCTCTAGCACAGATACGCAGTATTTT. It codes for CASSLGAVSSTDTQYF. The variable domain in full, completed from reference TRBV11-3 and TRBJ2-3, reads EAGVVQSPRYKIIEKKQPVAFWCNPISGHNTLYWYLQNLGQGPELLIRYENEEAVDDSQLPKDRFSAERLKGVDSTLKIQPAELGDSAVYLCASSLGAVSSTDTQYFGPGTRLTVL.